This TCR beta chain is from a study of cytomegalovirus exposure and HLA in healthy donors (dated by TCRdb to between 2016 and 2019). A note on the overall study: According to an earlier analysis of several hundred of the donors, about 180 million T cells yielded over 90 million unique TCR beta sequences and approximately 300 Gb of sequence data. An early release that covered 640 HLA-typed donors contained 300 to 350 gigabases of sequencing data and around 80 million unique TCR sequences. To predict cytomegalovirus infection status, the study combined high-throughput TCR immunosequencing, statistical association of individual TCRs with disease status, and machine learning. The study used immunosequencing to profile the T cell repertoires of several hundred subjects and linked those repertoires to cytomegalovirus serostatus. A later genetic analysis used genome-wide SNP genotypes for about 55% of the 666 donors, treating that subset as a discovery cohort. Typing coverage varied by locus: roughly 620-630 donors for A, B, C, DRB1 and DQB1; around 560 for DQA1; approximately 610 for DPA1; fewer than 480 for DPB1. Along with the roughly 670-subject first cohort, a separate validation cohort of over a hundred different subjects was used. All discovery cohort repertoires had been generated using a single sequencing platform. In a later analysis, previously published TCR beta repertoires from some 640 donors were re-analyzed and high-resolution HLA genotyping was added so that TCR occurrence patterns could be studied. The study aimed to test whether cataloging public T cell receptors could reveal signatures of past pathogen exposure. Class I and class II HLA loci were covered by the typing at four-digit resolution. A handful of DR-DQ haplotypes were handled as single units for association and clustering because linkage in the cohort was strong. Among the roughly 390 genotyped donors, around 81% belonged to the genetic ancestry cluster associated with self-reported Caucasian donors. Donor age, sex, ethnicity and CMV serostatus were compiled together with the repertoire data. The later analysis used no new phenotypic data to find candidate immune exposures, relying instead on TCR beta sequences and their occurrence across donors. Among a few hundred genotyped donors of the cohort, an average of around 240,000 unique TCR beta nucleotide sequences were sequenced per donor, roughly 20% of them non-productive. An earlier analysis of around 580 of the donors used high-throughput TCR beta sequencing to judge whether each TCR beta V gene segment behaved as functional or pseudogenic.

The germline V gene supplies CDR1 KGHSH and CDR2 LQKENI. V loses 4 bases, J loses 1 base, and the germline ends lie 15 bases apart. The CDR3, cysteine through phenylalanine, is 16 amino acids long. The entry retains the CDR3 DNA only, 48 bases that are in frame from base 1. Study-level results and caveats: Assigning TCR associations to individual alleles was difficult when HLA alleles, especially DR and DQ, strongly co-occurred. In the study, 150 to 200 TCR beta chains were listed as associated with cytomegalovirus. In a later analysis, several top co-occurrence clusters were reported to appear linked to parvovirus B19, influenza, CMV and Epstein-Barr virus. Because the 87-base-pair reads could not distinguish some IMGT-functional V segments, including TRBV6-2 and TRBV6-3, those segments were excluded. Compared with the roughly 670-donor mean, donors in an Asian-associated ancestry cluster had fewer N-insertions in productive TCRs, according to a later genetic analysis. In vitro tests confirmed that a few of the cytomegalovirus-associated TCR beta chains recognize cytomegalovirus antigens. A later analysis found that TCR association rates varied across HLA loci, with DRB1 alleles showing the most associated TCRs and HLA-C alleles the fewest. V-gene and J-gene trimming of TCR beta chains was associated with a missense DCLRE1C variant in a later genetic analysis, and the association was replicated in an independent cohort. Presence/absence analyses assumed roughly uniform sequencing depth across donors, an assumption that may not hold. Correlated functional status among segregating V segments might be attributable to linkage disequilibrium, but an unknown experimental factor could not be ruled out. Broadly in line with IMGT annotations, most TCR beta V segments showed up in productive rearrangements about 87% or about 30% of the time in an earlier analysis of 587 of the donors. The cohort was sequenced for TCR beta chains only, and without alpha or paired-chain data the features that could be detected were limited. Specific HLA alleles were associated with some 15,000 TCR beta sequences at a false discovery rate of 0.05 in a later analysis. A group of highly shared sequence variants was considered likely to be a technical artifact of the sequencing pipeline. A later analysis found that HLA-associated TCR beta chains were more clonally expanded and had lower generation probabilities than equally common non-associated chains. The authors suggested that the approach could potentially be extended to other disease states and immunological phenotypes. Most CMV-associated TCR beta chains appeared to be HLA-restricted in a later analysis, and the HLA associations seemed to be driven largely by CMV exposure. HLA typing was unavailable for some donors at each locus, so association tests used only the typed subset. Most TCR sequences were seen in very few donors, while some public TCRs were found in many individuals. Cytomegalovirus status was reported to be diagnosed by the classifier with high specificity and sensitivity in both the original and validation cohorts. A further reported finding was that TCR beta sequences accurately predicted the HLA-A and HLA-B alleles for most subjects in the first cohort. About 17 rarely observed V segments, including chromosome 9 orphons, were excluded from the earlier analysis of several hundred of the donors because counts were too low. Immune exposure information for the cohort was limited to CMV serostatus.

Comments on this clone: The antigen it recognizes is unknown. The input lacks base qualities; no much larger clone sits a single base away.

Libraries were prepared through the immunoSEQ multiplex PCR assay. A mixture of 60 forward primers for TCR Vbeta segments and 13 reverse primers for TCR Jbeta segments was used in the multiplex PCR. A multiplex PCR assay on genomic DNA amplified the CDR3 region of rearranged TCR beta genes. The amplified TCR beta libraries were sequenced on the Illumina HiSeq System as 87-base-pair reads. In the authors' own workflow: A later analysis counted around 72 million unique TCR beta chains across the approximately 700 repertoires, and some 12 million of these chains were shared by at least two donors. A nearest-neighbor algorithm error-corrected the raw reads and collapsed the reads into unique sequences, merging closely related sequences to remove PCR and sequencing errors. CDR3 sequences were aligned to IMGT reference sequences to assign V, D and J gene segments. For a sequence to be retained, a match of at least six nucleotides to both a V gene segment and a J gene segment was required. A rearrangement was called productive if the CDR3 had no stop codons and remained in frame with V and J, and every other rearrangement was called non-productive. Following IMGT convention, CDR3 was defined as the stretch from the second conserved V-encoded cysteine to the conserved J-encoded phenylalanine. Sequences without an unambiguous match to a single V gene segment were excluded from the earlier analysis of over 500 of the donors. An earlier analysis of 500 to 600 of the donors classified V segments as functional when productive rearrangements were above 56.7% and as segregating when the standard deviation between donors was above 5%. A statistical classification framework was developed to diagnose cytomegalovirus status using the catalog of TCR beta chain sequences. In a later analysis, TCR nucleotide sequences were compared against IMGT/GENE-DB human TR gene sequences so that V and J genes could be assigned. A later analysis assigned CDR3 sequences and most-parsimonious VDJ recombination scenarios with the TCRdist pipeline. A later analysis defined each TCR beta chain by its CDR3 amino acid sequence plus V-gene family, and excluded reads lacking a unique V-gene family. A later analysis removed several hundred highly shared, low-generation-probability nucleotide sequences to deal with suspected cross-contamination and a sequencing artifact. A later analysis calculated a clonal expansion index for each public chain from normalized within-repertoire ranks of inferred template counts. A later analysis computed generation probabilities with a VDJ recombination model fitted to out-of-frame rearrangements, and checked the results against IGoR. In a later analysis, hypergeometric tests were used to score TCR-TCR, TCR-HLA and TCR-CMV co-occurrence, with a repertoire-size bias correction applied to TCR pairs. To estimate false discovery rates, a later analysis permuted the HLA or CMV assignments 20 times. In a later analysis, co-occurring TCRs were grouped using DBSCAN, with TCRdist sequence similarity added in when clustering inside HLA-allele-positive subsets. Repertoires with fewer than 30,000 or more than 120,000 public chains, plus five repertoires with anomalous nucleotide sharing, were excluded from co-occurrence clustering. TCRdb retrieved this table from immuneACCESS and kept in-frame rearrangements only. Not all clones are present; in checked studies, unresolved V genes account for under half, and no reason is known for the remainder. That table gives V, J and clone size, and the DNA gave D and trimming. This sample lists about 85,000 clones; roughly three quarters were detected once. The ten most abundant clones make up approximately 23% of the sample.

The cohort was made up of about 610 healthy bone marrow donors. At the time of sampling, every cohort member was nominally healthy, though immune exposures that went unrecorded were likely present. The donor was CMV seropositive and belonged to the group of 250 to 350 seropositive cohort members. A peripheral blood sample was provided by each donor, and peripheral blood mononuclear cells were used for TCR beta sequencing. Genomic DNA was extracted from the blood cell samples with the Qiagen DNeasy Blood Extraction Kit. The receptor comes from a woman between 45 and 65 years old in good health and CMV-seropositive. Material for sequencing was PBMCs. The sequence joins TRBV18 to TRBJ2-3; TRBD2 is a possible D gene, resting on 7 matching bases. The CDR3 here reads CASSLTGRGGTDTQYF. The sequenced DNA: TGTGCCAGCTCACTAACAGGGAGGGGAGGCACAGATACGCAGTATTTT.